Detailed here is one T cell receptor beta chain. Original methodology: Estimates of nucleated cell counts were drawn from the amplification of reference gene primers. The method was immunoSEQ multiplex PCR; TCRdb's version includes in-frame clones alone and lacks a portion of them. V, J and clone size are taken as reported in that table, and D and trimming were inferred from the DNA itself. The sample includes around 280,000 clones, around 81% of them seen just once. Germline CDR1 and CDR2: SNHLY and FYNNEI. This CDR3 region has 19 residues. V lost 6 bases, J lost 5 bases, and 29 bases lay in between. These data come from a study of blood T cell repertoires in COVID-19. Study-wide context: The origin of the acute and convalescent COVID-19 samples was the United States, Italy and Spain. T cells, B-cell-depleted T cells, or PBMCs supplied cDNA or gDNA.

This chain links TRBV2 with TRBJ2-1; weak D call: TRBD2 (11 bases). The origin of this receptor is a woman between 45 and 65 years old with active or convalescent COVID-19. Source material: peripheral blood. The CDR3 loop is CASRLTDRGVLAGDNEQFF. The CDR3 coding sequence is TGTGCCAGCAGGTTGACGGACAGGGGGGTACTAGCGGGAGACAATGAGCAGTTCTTC.